The rows below give T cell receptor beta chains drawn from one sample of a study of T cells in Graves' hyperthyroidism and ophthalmopathy. TCRdb re-derived calls from the multiplex PCR reads in MiXCR, one entry per CDR3 protein. Altogether fewer than 110,000 distinct CDR3 sequences are present, about a sixth being singletons, with the ten largest covering about 40%. Sequencing was carried out using blood. These receptors all stem from a woman in her 50s with Graves' hyperthyroidism. The CDR3 runs from the conserved cysteine through the conserved F or W. The order of the fields is V gene, J gene, CDR3 protein.

V gene: TRBV2; J gene: TRBJ2-3; CDR3 protein: CASRINWDTQYF
V gene: TRBV20-1; J gene: TRBJ2-5; CDR3 protein: CSAPGTGTSGFQETQYF
V gene: TRBV9; J gene: TRBJ2-3; CDR3 protein: CASSVTGGADTQYF
V gene: TRBV11-3; J gene: TRBJ2-1; CDR3 protein: CASSHFLGLLYNEQFF
V gene: TRBV25-1; J gene: TRBJ2-7; CDR3 protein: CASSDGSANHYEQYF
V gene: TRBV12-3/TRBV12-4; J gene: TRBJ2-1; CDR3 protein: CASSLWGDRVGPNEQFF
V gene: TRBV6-1; J gene: TRBJ1-2; CDR3 protein: CASLSPRRAEYGYTF
V gene: TRBV3-1; J gene: TRBJ1-1; CDR3 protein: CASSPTEMNTEAFF
V gene: TRBV12-3/TRBV12-4; J gene: TRBJ1-1; CDR3 protein: CASRPQGSNTEAFF
V gene: TRBV6-1; J gene: TRBJ2-7; CDR3 protein: CASSSSGSGHEQYF
V gene: TRBV7-2; J gene: TRBJ2-4; CDR3 protein: CASRSSGRAGLAKNIQYF
V gene: TRBV12-3/TRBV12-4; J gene: TRBJ2-1; CDR3 protein: CASQEWGGNEQFF
V gene: TRBV28; J gene: TRBJ2-7; CDR3 protein: CASSFRTGGRYEQYF
V gene: TRBV27; J gene: TRBJ2-6; CDR3 protein: CASSPTHPGQTSGANVLTF
V gene: TRBV20-1; J gene: TRBJ1-3; CDR3 protein: CSARDLGGWDTLSGNTIYF
V gene: TRBV18; J gene: TRBJ1-1; CDR3 protein: CASSLSDTSNTEAFF
V gene: TRBV6-1; J gene: TRBJ2-7; CDR3 protein: CASRHGAGEQYF
V gene: TRBV19; J gene: TRBJ2-7; CDR3 protein: CARPSGIYEQYF
V gene: TRBV18; J gene: TRBJ1-1; CDR3 protein: CASSSSTGGSTEAFF
V gene: TRBV5-1; J gene: TRBJ2-6; CDR3 protein: CASTDANVLTF
V gene: TRBV28; J gene: TRBJ2-7; CDR3 protein: CASNPTVRTSGGSYEQYF
V gene: TRBV30; J gene: TRBJ1-1; CDR3 protein: CAWKGGTEAFF
V gene: TRBV7-9; J gene: TRBJ2-1; CDR3 protein: CASSLGQRPPGRNEQFF
V gene: TRBV7-3; J gene: TRBJ1-2; CDR3 protein: CASSPSGGHGYTF
V gene: TRBV11-2; J gene: TRBJ2-3; CDR3 protein: CASSLWGLAGAMQYF
V gene: TRBV13; J gene: TRBJ2-4; CDR3 protein: CASSFSLAGGVVNIQYF
V gene: TRBV20-1; J gene: TRBJ2-5; CDR3 protein: CSASAGRETQYF
V gene: TRBV2; J gene: TRBJ1-2; CDR3 protein: CASGKVMGGYTF
V gene: TRBV7-8; J gene: TRBJ1-5; CDR3 protein: CASSLGPRVSNQPQHF
V gene: TRBV11-2; J gene: TRBJ2-3; CDR3 protein: CASSSRLAGARDTQYF
V gene: TRBV3-1; J gene: TRBJ1-4; CDR3 protein: CASSPYSSPGRTNEKLFF
V gene: TRBV28; J gene: TRBJ1-2; CDR3 protein: CASSTPGRNYGYTF
V gene: TRBV12-3/TRBV12-4; J gene: TRBJ2-1; CDR3 protein: CASSLRLAVSSYNEQFF
V gene: TRBV28; J gene: TRBJ1-2; CDR3 protein: CASSSGQGYGYTF
V gene: TRBV3-1; J gene: TRBJ2-7; CDR3 protein: CASSRQGGEQYF
V gene: TRBV28; J gene: TRBJ2-3; CDR3 protein: CASSRLAGGDTQYF
V gene: TRBV9; J gene: TRBJ2-3; CDR3 protein: CASSTTGTSTDTQYF
V gene: TRBV3-1; J gene: TRBJ1-2; CDR3 protein: CASSSGQGSYTF
V gene: TRBV27; J gene: TRBJ2-1; CDR3 protein: CASSPILGGRVNEQFF
V gene: TRBV5-1; J gene: TRBJ2-1; CDR3 protein: CASSLGQGSYNEQFF
V gene: TRBV7-2; J gene: TRBJ2-1; CDR3 protein: CASSFTSGSSGEQFF
V gene: TRBV5-6; J gene: TRBJ2-1; CDR3 protein: CASSLDGTVEGEEQFF
V gene: TRBV30; J gene: TRBJ1-4; CDR3 protein: CAWRAGTANEKLFF
V gene: TRBV29-1; J gene: TRBJ1-2; CDR3 protein: CSVGSAGGGYGYTF
V gene: TRBV15; J gene: TRBJ1-2; CDR3 protein: CATSRGGVQARALSGYTF
V gene: TRBV14; J gene: TRBJ2-3; CDR3 protein: CASSHSTGRVGTDTQYF
V gene: TRBV5-1; J gene: TRBJ1-1; CDR3 protein: CASGQQGGSTEAFF
V gene: TRBV5-8; J gene: TRBJ2-2; CDR3 protein: CASSLEGLRNTGELFF
V gene: TRBV13; J gene: TRBJ2-7; CDR3 protein: CASSLTGLARDEQYF
V gene: TRBV28; J gene: TRBJ2-1; CDR3 protein: CASSLGLAGGGYNEQFF
V gene: TRBV7-9; J gene: TRBJ2-6; CDR3 protein: CASSLTYSGANVLTF
V gene: TRBV29-1; J gene: TRBJ2-7; CDR3 protein: CSVPGQGANEQYF